Included here is one TCR beta chain sequence, with context. This clonotype has at least ten counts. The target of this receptor is not known. No per-base quality is available; no much larger clone lies one base away. The data stem from a study of neurological immune-mediated disorders (dated by TCRdb to about 2019). With regard to the full study: Among the approximately 35 multiple sclerosis patients, relapsing-remitting MS accounted for approximately 30 and secondary progressive MS accounted for 3. Peripheral blood TCR-beta repertoires from patients with HTLV-I-associated myelopathy (HAM/TSP), patients with multiple sclerosis, and healthy controls were compared in the study using UMI-based sequencing. Alongside PBMC samples, the set of about 100 TCR-beta libraries contained longitudinal samples, technical triplicates, and paired CD4+ and CD8+ T-cell subsets that had been sorted. The cohort was made up of 60 to 75 subjects, consisting of some 14 HAM/TSP patients, about 34 multiple sclerosis patients and about 20 healthy controls. Overall study results and their limits: Across subjects, expanded clones never shared an identical CDR3 amino acid sequence, which suggests that the TCR-beta repertoires in every group were private. No association of the MS cluster with clinical or MRI features was observed, and the need for larger cohorts was stated by the authors. In a phylogenetic analysis, the repertoires of 18 out of 34 MS patients fell into a single cluster of related CDR3 sequences, pointing to a possible signature at the repertoire level. TCR clonal expansion was highest in HAM/TSP patients and lowest in MS patients, with MS patients falling below even healthy controls.

The junction carries 10 bases between V and J, which are trimmed by 3 bases and 3 bases respectively. The CDR3 runs 13 amino acids, cysteine and phenylalanine included. Only CDR3 DNA remains: 39 bases, in frame from the first base. From a lookup of the germline V gene, CDR1 and CDR2 are SGHDT and YYEEEE. cDNA was synthesized by template-switch 5'RACE using a primer with a 10-nucleotide random unique molecular identifier that tagged each TCR transcript. Every sequencing run yielded over 170 million TCR-beta sequences covering 15-18 subjects. The RNeasy kit was used to extract total RNA. TCR-beta VDJ regions were amplified with primers for the TCR constant region and the 5'RACE anchor, using the KAPA Real-time Library Amplification kit. A first PCR added sample indexes and Illumina adaptors, after which a second PCR increased the library yield. The roughly 650 bp TCR product was size-selected on a 2% E-gel SizeSelection system after Ampure bead purification. Before pooling, library quality was assessed on a Bioanalyzer, concentration was determined with Qubit, and library quantification was performed with the Kapa Library Quantification kit. An Illumina HiSeq 2500 was used to sequence the libraries paired-end at 2 x 150 bp. To increase sequence diversity, about 25-31% phiX was spiked into each library pool. The original methods were these. Quality-filtered reads were processed with the UMI-based MiGEC pipeline, and over 90% of raw TCR sequences were removed by the MiGEC pipeline during error correction. IMGT germline references were used for aligning VDJ genes, and each clonotype was defined as a unique CDR3 amino acid sequence together with its V-J genes. Clonal expansion, Shannon diversity and CDR3 relatedness were evaluated with VDJtools (CalcPairwiseDistances, ClusterSamples), while phylogenetic trees were built in CLCbio workbench. Expanded clones were defined as having at least 8 unique UMIs, based on coefficient-of-variation modelling across technical triplicates. The raw public data were reprocessed by TCRdb itself: fastp quality trimming at Q25, MiXCR clonotype calling, in-frame beta chains only. Every distinct CDR3 protein forms one entry, paired with its most common genes and DNA. The V and J calls and clone size come from TCRdb's table, not from the authors' own analysis. Within this sample are about 62,000 distinct CDR3 sequences, with 3.5% to 4.5% of them counted one time only. Around 2.1% of the sample lies in the top ten.

For the unsorted PBMC libraries, 2 million PBMCs were stored in RNAlater at -80 degrees C until RNA extraction and were used to generate the libraries. The multiple sclerosis patients were enrolled in a US clinical protocol that evaluated disease progression with magnetic resonance imaging. Peripheral blood underwent Ficoll-Hypaque density gradient centrifugation to isolate PBMCs, which were then cryopreserved in liquid nitrogen. The sequencing input was PBMCs. The TCR sequence derives from a woman aged 45-65 years with multiple sclerosis. The rearrangement joined TRBV5-6 to TRBJ2-7, with a tentative D gene TRBD1 over 6 matching bases. The DNA is TGTGCCAGCAGCTCCACAGGGCGCTACGAGCAGTACTTC. The encoded protein is CASSSTGRYEQYF.